The 19 T cell receptor beta chains listed next were all sequenced from one sample in a study of T cells in Graves' hyperthyroidism and ophthalmopathy. Researchers took RNA transcripts and amplified the TCR beta CDR3 regions from them. RT-PCR in the first round (using the HTBI primer set) targeted the TCR CDR3. In TCRdb, the multiplex PCR reads were re-called with MiXCR into one record per CDR3 protein. The data hold some 800,000 distinct CDR3 sequences, with roughly 40% observed a single time. The source material was blood. The receptors stem from a man between 18 and 35 years old with Graves' hyperthyroidism.

This clonotype appeared a few times. The chain couples TRBV12-3 or TRBV12-4 to TRBJ1-1; D is possibly TRBD1 (6 bases). With 4 bases removed from V and 0 bases from J, the gap between germline ends came to 12 bases. This CDR3 contains 15 residues. As DNA, the CDR3 is TGTGCCAGCAGTTCCCCCCAGGGGTTGAACACTGAAGCTTTCTTT. The encoded protein is CASSSPQGLNTEAFF.

In its sample, this clonotype was seen many times. V gene TRBV2 combines with J gene TRBJ2-7, with D possibly being TRBD1 (5 bases). The CDR3 spans 10 residues. V was pared by 7 bases and J by 5 bases, with 6 bases between. CDR1 and CDR2 from the germline V gene are SNHLY and FYNNEI. CDR3 loop: CASIGDEQYF. CDR3 nucleotide sequence: TGTGCCAGCATAGGGGACGAGCAGTACTTC.

The gene calls are TRBV15 and TRBJ1-1, with D unclear. Trimming removed 6 bases from V and 10 bases from J, with 9 bases in between. CDR1 is LNHNV, CDR2 YYDKDF, per germline (reference sequence). CDR3 size: 10 residues. The CDR3 DNA sequence: TGTGCCACCAGGGGAGGTGGAGCTTTCTTT. Translation gives CATRGGGAFF.

This clonotype was seen a few times. V is TRBV20-1 and J is TRBJ2-7; 7 bases are shared with TRBD1. CDR1 and CDR2 from the germline V gene are DFQATT and SNEGSKA (reference sequence). V trimming: 3 bases; J trimming: 0 bases; junction bases outside the gene matches: 2. The CDR3 runs 13 residues. The DNA of the CDR3 is TGCAGTGCTAGTCGGGACAGCTCCTACGAGCAGTACTTC. Translating it yields CSASRDSSYEQYF.

The V and J genes are TRBV10-1 and TRBJ1-1, with a weak D call TRBD1 (6 bases). The CDR3 contains 16 residues. V dropped 4 bases and J dropped 2 bases, with 17 bases sitting between them. CDR1 is WNHNN and CDR2 is SYGVQD in the germline V gene (reference sequence). The CDR3 DNA reads TGCGCCAGCAGTGCTAGAGTCGGCAGGGGTAACACTGAAGCTTTCTTT. Protein sequence: CASSARVGRGNTEAFF.

This clonotype was picked up many times. The chain joins TRBV7-9 to TRBJ2-7; a weak D match, TRBD1 (6 bases). Germline values: CDR1 SEHNR, CDR2 FQNEAQ (reference sequence). This CDR3 has 14 amino acids. V lost 5 bases, J lost 0 bases, and 11 bases lay in between. This CDR3 is CASSLRTASYEQYF. CDR3 nucleotide sequence: TGTGCCAGCAGCCTTCGGACAGCCTCCTACGAGCAGTACTTC.

This clonotype was seen repeatedly, ten times or more. This rearrangement joins TRBV7-9 to TRBJ2-5; D ambiguous. The CDR3 is 14 amino acids. Trimming cost V 0 bases and J 5 bases, with 10 bases left between them. Germline V CDR1 and CDR2: SEHNR, FQNEAQ (reference sequence). The CDR3 is CASSLAPHRETQYF. The CDR3 nucleotides are TGTGCCAGCAGCTTAGCCCCCCATAGGGAGACCCAGTACTTC.

The rearrangement uses TRBV14 and TRBJ1-2; no clear D. The CDR3 covers 15 residues. In germline, CDR1 is SGHDN, CDR2 FVKESK. Deletions cut 8 bases from V and 0 bases from J, with 16 bases between. The CDR3 loop is CASSPEGGANYGYTF. DNA of the CDR3: TGTGCCAGCTCACCAGAGGGCGGAGCTAACTATGGCTACACCTTC.

This clonotype was counted ten times or more. The J gene is TRBJ2-5, the V gene TRBV7-8; TRBD2 matches at 9 bases. J gave up 3 bases and V 1 base, and 3 bases lay outside the gene matches. CDR1 is SGHVS, CDR2 FQNEAQ, per germline. The CDR3 has 15 amino acids. CDR3 residues: CASSLGAGGKETQYF. Written as DNA, the CDR3 is TGTGCCAGCAGCTTAGGAGCGGGAGGAAAAGAGACCCAGTACTTC.

The chain links TRBV25-1 to TRBJ1-2, with D perhaps TRBD1 (5 bases). Germline V gene lookup returns CDR1 MGHDK and CDR2 SYGVNS. Between the trimmed V and J ends, which lost 11 bases and 0 bases, there was a span of 19 bases. This CDR3 is 15 amino acids long. CDR3 region: CARDSWITANYGYTF. The CDR3 DNA reads TGTGCCCGCGACAGCTGGATTACAGCTAACTATGGCTACACCTTC.

V usage is TRBV13 and J usage is TRBJ2-7; D may be TRBD2 (6 bases). Trimming removed 2 bases from V and 4 bases from J, with 15 bases in between. This CDR3 comprises 15 residues. The germline V gene has CDR1 PRHDT and CDR2 FYEKMQ (reference sequence). CDR3 loop: CASSLSTREVYEQYF. Here the CDR3 DNA reads TGTGCCAGCAGCTTATCCACCAGGGAGGTTTACGAGCAGTACTTC.

The chain has TRBV2 and TRBJ2-2, with TRBD2 matching 7 bases. The germline V gene encodes CDR1 SNHLY and CDR2 FYNNEI. The junction had 6 bases not matched to a gene; V was cut back by 5 bases and J by 3 bases. The CDR3 contains 15 residues. The CDR3, as DNA: TGTGCCAGCAGTCCGGGACTACCATACACCGGGGAGCTGTTTTTT. Residues: CASSPGLPYTGELFF.

The CDR3 here is CSGGTNYGYTF. The CDR3 bases are TGCAGTGGAGGGACTAACTATGGCTACACCTTC. The chain carries TRBV20-1 and TRBJ1-2, with unresolved D. The CDR3 runs to 11 residues. CDR1 and CDR2 (germline): DFQATT, SNEGSKA (reference sequence). Trimming took 7 bases from V and 0 from J, leaving 6 bases between them.

This rearrangement joins TRBV29-1 to TRBJ1-1, with unresolved D. V was cut by 3 bases and J by 2 bases, with 7 bases left in between. Germline-derived CDR1 and CDR2 are SQVTM and ANQGSEA. This CDR3 region has 12 residues. The CDR3 region is CSVETDNTEAFF. The CDR3 region has the DNA TGCAGCGTTGAGACGGACAACACTGAAGCTTTCTTT.

The chain employs TRBV20-1 and TRBJ2-2; D uncertain. The length of the CDR3 is 12 residues. The V gene's germline CDR1 is DFQATT and CDR2 SNEGSKA (reference sequence). Between the trimmed V and J ends, which lost 3 bases and 2 bases, there was a span of 4 bases. The DNA for the CDR3 is TGCAGTGCTAGCGTAAACACCGGGGAGCTGTTTTTT. This encodes CSASVNTGELFF.

J is TRBJ2-6 and V is TRBV9; the D gene could be TRBD1 or TRBD2 (5 bases each). Germline CDR1 and CDR2: SGDLS and YYNGEE. The CDR3 sequence is 17 residues long. V was clipped by 4 bases and J by 1 base, with 15 bases between them. CDR3 protein: CASSQELWGSGANVLTF. DNA of the CDR3: TGTGCCAGCAGCCAAGAGTTGTGGGGGTCTGGGGCCAACGTCCTGACTTTC. The full variable domain, in which reference TRBV9 and TRBJ2-6 provide the parts outside the CDR3, is DSGVTQTPKHLITATGQRVTLRCSPRSGDLSVYWYQQSLDQGLQFLIQYYNGEERAKGNILERFSAQQFPDLHSELNLSSLELGDSALYFCASSQELWGSGANVLTFGAGSRLTVL.

This clonotype was counted a few times. CDR3 residues: CASSEAPAGNTGELFF. The CDR3 DNA is TGCGCCAGCAGTGAGGCGCCGGCGGGGAACACCGGGGAGCTGTTTTTT. The rearrangement joins TRBV10-1 to TRBJ2-2; the D gene is possibly TRBD2 (5 bases). The V gene's germline CDR1 is WNHNN and CDR2 SYGVQD (reference sequence). This CDR3 has 16 amino acids. V was clipped by 2 bases and J by 1 base, with 11 bases between them.

This clonotype was recorded many times. The chain combines TRBV7-9 with TRBJ2-5; D remains ambiguous. V lost 5 bases to trimming and J lost 1 base, with 5 bases between them. CDR3 length: 12 residues. The germline V gene encodes CDR1 SEHNR and CDR2 FQNEAQ (reference sequence). Here the CDR3 reads CASSGIQETQYF. The CDR3 DNA sequence: TGTGCCAGCAGCGGGATCCAAGAGACCCAGTACTTC.

This clonotype was seen a few times. The V and J genes are TRBV19 and TRBJ2-7, with 7 nucleotides matching TRBD1. With V trimmed by 5 bases and J by 3 bases, 7 bases remained unmatched. Germline loops: CDR1 LNHDA, CDR2 SQIVND (reference sequence). The CDR3 consists of 14 residues. CDR3 nucleotides: TGTGCCAGTAGTGGGGGACAGCCGGGCTACGAGCAGTACTTC. Amino acid sequence: CASSGGQPGYEQYF. The variable domain in full, with the rest retrieved from reference TRBV19 and TRBJ2-7, is DGGITQSPKYLFRKEGQNVTLSCEQNLNHDAMYWYRQDPGQGLRLIYYSQIVNDFQKGDIAEGYSVSREKKESFPLTVTSAQKNPTAFYLCASSGGQPGYEQYFGPGTRLTVT.